This T cell receptor (beta chain) was recorded in a study of blood T cells in healthy people across ages. Whole-study results and caveats: Naive T cell percentage showed a strong correlation with the diversity of TCR beta.

On this clonotype itself: What it recognizes is unknown.

V shed 0 bases and J 9 bases; nucleotides not matched to a gene: 3. Germline CDR1 SGDLS, CDR2 YYNGEE. The CDR3 is 14 amino acids. The use of a sample-barcoded 5' primer and a J-beta primer mix characterized a second PCR of roughly 7 to 11 cycles. From the 5' RACE reads, TCRdb called clonotypes with MiXCR, one entry per CDR3 protein. This table holds over a million distinct CDR3 sequences, under 55% found once. The TCR was taken from a woman aged 55-70 years in good health. The material sequenced was blood. The chain has TRBV9 and TRBJ2-1, with 10 bases identical to TRBD2. CDR3 in amino acids: CASSVALAGGEQFF. CDR3 in DNA: TGTGCCAGCAGCGTAGCGTTAGCGGGAGGTGAGCAGTTCTTC. Filled out from reference TRBV9 and TRBJ2-1, the complete variable domain reads DSGVTQTPKHLITATGQRVTLRCSPRSGDLSVYWYQQSLDQGLQFLIQYYNGEERAKGNILERFSAQQFPDLHSELNLSSLELGDSALYFCASSVALAGGEQFFGPGTRLTVL.